The entry below gives a single TCR beta chain sequence along with its context. This clonotype was seen at least ten times. Its antigen specificity is not known. No much larger clone exists at a distance of one base, and base qualities are not known. This sample is part of a study of read filtering for tumor transcriptome and immune sequencing (TCRdb year 2020). Background for the entire study: Of the patients in the cohort, about 16 were male and 14 were female, and their mean age was 65.9 years, with a range of about 47 to 80. Using the same bone marrow samples, the study ran both targeted immune repertoire sequencing and bulk whole-transcriptome sequencing and then compared the TCR repertoires from each method. By revised international staging, eight or nine patients were R-ISS I, 15 to 20 were R-ISS II and about seven were R-ISS III. After DNase treatment, whole-transcriptome libraries were prepared with the TruSeq RNA Access Library Prep Kit. One main goal was a read-filtering strategy for immune repertoire data, in particular deciding whether clonotypes backed by only one read should be removed. TCR-region mapped reads per sample ranged from about 4 to 10.27 million with IR-seq versus only roughly 85 to 1,300 with RNA-seq. Overall study outcomes, separate from this receptor: The sorted CD138-negative fraction was not purified T cells but a mixed bone marrow immune population. When single-read clonotypes were removed, the proportions of shared clonotypes in IR-seq and RNA-seq correlated more strongly. In IR-seq, single-read clonotypes were around four fifths of clonotypes but about 3.5% of total reads; in RNA-seq they were 74.6% of clonotypes and around 40% of reads. Compared with RNA-seq, IR-seq captured clonotypes at much greater depth and more reliably, and a smaller IR-seq throughput was enough to identify most of the shared clonotypes.

Every patient had bone marrow sampled at the time of active disease. Isolation of bone marrow mononuclear cells was performed by Ficoll-Hypaque density gradient centrifugation. Myeloma plasma cells were removed and CD138-negative cells were obtained by negative selection following labeling with CD138 magnetic microbeads on a MACS separator. Flow cytometry on an Attune NxT with CD138 antibodies was used to check the purity of the isolated cells. Total RNA was extracted with TRIzol reagent and quantified with a NanoDrop spectrophotometer. Paired RNA-seq and IR-seq were performed on each patient's CD138-negative bone marrow sample. The CDR3 runs 15 residues from the cysteine to the phenylalanine. Solely the CDR3 DNA is kept, with 45 bases framed from the first base. Looking up the germline V gene (reference sequence) yields CDR1 SEHNR and CDR2 FQNEAQ. Between the V and J ends, shortened by 10 bases and 5 bases respectively, the junction contains 23 bases.

TCR libraries were constructed from 300 to 400 ng RNA using the Immunoverse kit, and molecular barcoded adaptors covering alpha/delta and beta/gamma chains were employed. TCR library preparation used the same RNA that went into transcriptome sequencing. TCR libraries were sequenced on an Illumina HiSeq 4000 with 2 x 150 cycles. The source study handled its data this way. MiXCR aligned TCR reads to human V, D, J and C references and assembled the aligned reads into CDR3 clonotypes, with quality filtering and error correction included. The tcR package in R was used to analyze clonotype counts and gene usage diversity. For inspection of raw mapping reads, RNA-seq reads were mapped by STAR aligner version 2.5.3a onto GRCh37 of the human genome. IR-seq fastq files were randomly downsampled with Seqtk 1.3 to test the effect of sequencing depth on detected clonotypes. TCRdb applied fastp at Q25 and MiXCR to the public reads, then kept only in-frame beta chains. For every CDR3 protein sequence, its rows merge into one entry that carries the most common genes and DNA. Here the V and J calls rest on TCRdb's processing, not on the authors' analysis. Counted in this sample were tens of thousands of distinct CDR3 sequences; roughly a fifth of them appeared once. 15% of the sample comes from the top ten.

The sequence was obtained from a donor aged 40 or older with multiple myeloma. The chain links TRBV7-9 with TRBJ2-5; TRBD2 is possibly the D segment (6 matching bases). Sample: a population of CD138-negative cells sorted from bone marrow. In the paper's terms, the cell subset or site label means: bone marrow mononuclear cells depleted of CD138+ plasma/myeloma cells by negative magnetic selection. The DNA sequence reads TGTGCCACCCACCCTAGCGAGCGTGGGGAGGAGACCCAGTACTTC. This yields the protein CATHPSERGEETQYF.